Shown below are 17 T cell receptor beta chains from a single sample sequenced in a study. Profiled with immunoSEQ multiplex PCR; TCRdb holds only in-frame clones, not every one. Among under 55,000 clones listed, over 85% were seen once. What was sequenced was PBMCs. The receptors originated from a man aged 35 to 55 with rheumatoid arthritis.

The chain carries TRBV30 and TRBJ1-6; 8 nucleotides match TRBD1. This CDR3 is built from 15 residues. Germline V gives CDR1 GTSNPN, CDR2 SVGIG (reference sequence). The ends lost 1 base at V and 8 bases at J; junction bases unmatched: 7. This CDR3 is CAWSATGQGDSPLHF. The CDR3 DNA reads as TGTGCCTGGAGTGCCACAGGACAGGGCGATTCACCCCTCCACTTT.

This chain links TRBV5-8 with TRBJ2-5; D is ambiguous. In germline, CDR1 is SGHTS, CDR2 YDEGEE. The V gene lost 1 base and the J gene lost 2 bases, with 9 bases spanning the gap. This CDR3 has 14 residues. The CDR3, as DNA: TGTGCCAGCAGCTTGATTCGCGGACAAGAGACCCAGTACTTC. Amino acids: CASSLIRGQETQYF. Full variable domain (outside the CDR3, taken from reference TRBV5-8 and TRBJ2-5): EAGVTQSPTHLIKTRGQQATLRCSPISGHTSVYWYQQALGLGLQFLLWYDEGEERNRGNFPPRFSGRQFPNYSSELNVNALELEDSALYLCASSLIRGQETQYFGPGTRLLVL.

The rearrangement uses TRBV18 and TRBJ2-5; D uncertain. The CDR3 extends over 14 amino acids. The V end was cut by 1 base, the J end by 2 bases, with 8 bases between. Per the germline V gene, CDR1 is KGHSH and CDR2 is LQKENI. The chain's CDR3 is CASSPHRGQETQYF. CDR3 nucleotide sequence: TGTGCCAGCTCACCACACCGCGGTCAAGAGACCCAGTACTTC. The full variable domain, completed using reference TRBV18 and TRBJ2-5, is NAGVMQNPRHLVRRRGQEARLRCSPMKGHSHVYWYRQLPEEGLKFMVYLQKENIIDESGMPKERFSAEFPKEGPSILRIQQVVRGDSAAYFCASSPHRGQETQYFGPGTRLLVL.

The rearrangement uses TRBV4-3 and TRBJ2-1, with D tentatively TRBD1 or TRBD2 (5 bases each). The CDR3 extends over 16 amino acids. V lost 0 bases and J lost 6, with 15 bases in between. CDR1 is LGHNA, CDR2 YSLEER, per germline. The CDR3 region has the DNA TGCGCCAGCAGCCAAGATGAGGGGCTCCCATCCAATGAGCAGTTCTTC. Residues: CASSQDEGLPSNEQFF.

The chain joins TRBV7-9 to TRBJ1-1; D not resolved. The CDR3 runs 11 residues. The V gene lost 5 bases and the J gene lost 4 bases, with 5 bases spanning the gap. Germline V gene lookup returns CDR1 SEHNR and CDR2 FQNEAQ (reference sequence). The DNA of the CDR3 is TGTGCCAGCAGCCCATTCACTGAAGCTTTCTTT. This codes for CASSPFTEAFF.

The J gene is TRBJ1-2, the V gene TRBV6-4, with D maybe TRBD1 (5 bases). Germline CDR1 reads MRHNA; CDR2 reads SNTAGT. Trimming took off 0 bases at V and 8 bases at J, with 16 bases between the two ends. The CDR3 is made up of 15 amino acids. Here the CDR3 DNA reads TGTGCCAGCAGTGACTCGGGGGGACCCATTAGAGGCTACACCTTC. This translates into CASSDSGGPIRGYTF.

This rearrangement joins TRBV24-1 to TRBJ2-2; D may be TRBD2 (6 bases). Trimming took off 7 bases at V and 2 bases at J, with 7 bases between the two ends. The CDR3 runs to 13 residues. Germline assignment: CDR1 KGHDR and CDR2 SFDVKD. CDR3 sequence: CATSGGNTGELFF. Here the CDR3 DNA reads TGTGCCACCAGCGGGGGTAACACCGGGGAGCTGTTTTTT.

This rearrangement joins TRBV28 to TRBJ2-7; perhaps TRBD2 as D (5 bases). Germline-derived CDR1 and CDR2 are MDHEN and SYDVKM. Trimming pared 5 bases from V and 4 bases from J, leaving 18 bases between. The CDR3 runs 15 residues. The chain's CDR3 is CASSGRQAGIYEQYF. CDR3 coding DNA: TGTGCCAGCAGTGGGCGGCAGGCGGGTATTTACGAGCAGTACTTC.

This chain joins TRBV18 and TRBJ1-6; maybe TRBD1 (5 bases). The CDR3 runs 15 residues. The germline CDR1 and CDR2 sequences are KGHSH and LQKENI. Trimming stripped 3 bases from V and 6 bases from J, with 12 bases between. The CDR3 loop is CASSPRETGNSPLHF. The CDR3 region has the DNA TGTGCCAGCTCACCCAGGGAAACAGGTAATTCACCCCTCCACTTT.

This chain connects TRBV7-6 to TRBJ1-1; D call uncertain. The CDR3 extends over 11 amino acids. Germline V gene sequence: CDR1 SGHVS, CDR2 FNYEAQ. V lost 6 bases to trimming and J lost 6 bases, with 8 bases between them. In DNA form, the CDR3 reads TGTGCCAGCAGTCTGCGACCTGAAGCTTTCTTT. Encoded protein: CASSLRPEAFF.

V and J are TRBV30 and TRBJ1-1; the D is unclear. The length of the CDR3 is 12 residues. V was clipped by 0 bases and J by 6 bases, with 8 bases between them. Looked up from germline, CDR1 is GTSNPN and CDR2 is SVGIG (reference sequence). CDR3 in amino acids: CAWSVDGAEAFF. In DNA, the CDR3 is TGTGCCTGGAGTGTAGATGGGGCTGAAGCTTTCTTT.

The V gene is TRBV5-1, the J gene TRBJ1-2; 7 nucleotides align to TRBD1. The V and J ends lost 0 bases and 6 bases, in that order; junction bases with no gene match: 2. CDR1 SGHRS and CDR2 YFSETQ come from the germline V gene. CDR3 length equals 13 residues. DNA of the CDR3: TGCGCCAGCAGCTTGGGGACAGGAAATGGCTACACCTTC. It is translated as CASSLGTGNGYTF.

V and J are TRBV6-5 and TRBJ2-7, with 11 nucleotides matching TRBD2. This CDR3 region has 15 residues. Germline CDR1 MNHEY, CDR2 SVGAGI. The trim removed 6 bases at V and 1 base at J, leaving 5 bases unmatched. CDR3 in DNA: TGTGCCAGCAGCTATACTAGCGGGGGTTCCTACGAGCAGTACTTC. Translating gives CASSYTSGGSYEQYF.

The rearrangement uses TRBV30 and TRBJ1-1; D perhaps matches TRBD1 (5 bases). This CDR3 is 14 amino acids long. In germline, CDR1 is GTSNPN, CDR2 SVGIG (reference sequence). Deletions cut 0 bases from V and 2 bases from J, with 10 bases between. The CDR3, as DNA: TGTGCCTGGAGTGTTTCAGGGCTTAACACTGAAGCTTTCTTT. Its translation is CAWSVSGLNTEAFF.

The chain employs TRBV7-9 and TRBJ2-7; a possible D gene is TRBD2 (6 bases). Trimming shortened V by 3 bases and J by 7 bases, and 10 bases separated the two germline ends. CDR3 length: 12 amino acids. Germline CDR1 is SEHNR and CDR2 is FQNEAQ (reference sequence). The CDR3 loop is CASSFHGREQYF. The CDR3 nucleotides read TGTGCCAGCAGCTTCCATGGGAGGGAGCAGTACTTC.

The genes are TRBV7-9 and TRBJ2-7; D may be TRBD1 (5 bases). CDR1 and CDR2 from the germline V gene are SEHNR and FQNEAQ (reference sequence). Trimming cost V 1 base and J 4 bases, with 14 bases left between them. The CDR3 runs 15 residues. CDR3 in DNA: TGTGCCAGCAGCTTAGGGGCAGGGATTGCGTACGAGCAGTACTTC. It translates to CASSLGAGIAYEQYF.

The chain carries TRBV6-2 or TRBV6-3 and TRBJ2-7, with D perhaps matching TRBD1 or TRBD2 (5 bases each). The CDR3 sequence is 15 residues long. Germline CDR1 reads MNHEY; CDR2 reads SVGEGT. V shed 0 bases and J shed 0 bases, with 9 bases lying between them. CDR3 protein: CASSYSPGSSYEQYF. The CDR3, as DNA: TGTGCCAGCAGTTACTCCCCAGGGAGCTCCTACGAGCAGTACTTC.